Described below is a single T cell receptor (beta chain) sequence and its context. The sample belongs to a study of cytomegalovirus exposure and HLA in healthy donors. This CDR3 spans 14 amino acids. Germline V gives CDR1 SGHNT, CDR2 YENEEA. J lost 4 bases, V lost 1 base, and 1 base had no gene match. The study ran its PCR with 60 Vbeta and 13 Jbeta primers. TCRdb keeps only in-frame clones here, not all; method: immunoSEQ multiplex PCR. The sample data list approximately 72,000 clones. The receptor comes from a woman in her thirties or forties in good health and CMV-seropositive. The chain employs TRBV11-3 and TRBJ2-5, with 9 positions matching TRBD2. Sample: PBMCs. CDR3 amino acids: CASSLGAGGETQYF. In DNA, the CDR3 is TGTGCCAGCAGCTTAGGAGCGGGGGGAGAGACCCAGTACTTC.